This T cell receptor (beta chain) was observed in a study of blood T cell repertoires in COVID-19. The CDR3 contains 15 residues. Trimming cost V 0 bases and J 0 bases, with 7 bases left between them. CDR1 is SGHKS, CDR2 YYEKEE, per germline (reference sequence). Sequenced by immunoSEQ multiplex PCR; TCRdb stores in-frame clones only, minus some. The table records about 62,000 clones, 85% to 90% of them present only once. The TCR was taken from a woman aged 55-70 years with COVID-19, enrolled during active disease. The chain is built from TRBV5-5 and TRBJ2-1; D is possibly TRBD2 (6 bases). The specimen sequenced was peripheral blood. The CDR3 region is CASSLDGSSYNEQFF. CDR3 bases: TGTGCCAGCAGCTTGGACGGGAGCTCCTACAATGAGCAGTTCTTC.